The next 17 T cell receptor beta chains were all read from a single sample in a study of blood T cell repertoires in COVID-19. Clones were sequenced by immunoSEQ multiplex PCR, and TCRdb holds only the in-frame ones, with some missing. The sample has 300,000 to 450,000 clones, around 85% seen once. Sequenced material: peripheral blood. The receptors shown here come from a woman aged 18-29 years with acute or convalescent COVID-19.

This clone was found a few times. CDR3 sequence (DNA): TGTGCCAGCAGTGTTATAGGGGGAGCAGGGCTAAACGAGCAGTACTTC. It translates to CASSVIGGAGLNEQYF. The J gene is TRBJ2-7, the V gene TRBV2, with TRBD1 as a possible D gene (6 bases). Germline CDR1 reads SNHLY; CDR2 reads FYNNEI. This CDR3 comprises 16 residues. V was trimmed by 4 bases and J by 5 bases, leaving 21 bases between them. Looking up the rest from reference TRBV2 and TRBJ2-7 gives the full variable domain: EPEVTQTPSHQVTQMGQEVILRCVPISNHLYFYWYRQILGQKVEFLVSFYNNEISEKSEIFDDQFSVERPDGSNFTLKIRSTKLEDSAMYFCASSVIGGAGLNEQYFGPGTRLTVT.

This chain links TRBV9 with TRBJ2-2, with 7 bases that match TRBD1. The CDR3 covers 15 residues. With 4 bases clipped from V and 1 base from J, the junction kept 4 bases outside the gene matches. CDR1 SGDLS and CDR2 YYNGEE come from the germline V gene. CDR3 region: CASSIRQGNTGELFF. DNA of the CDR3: TGTGCCAGCAGCATCAGACAGGGGAACACCGGGGAGCTGTTTTTT.

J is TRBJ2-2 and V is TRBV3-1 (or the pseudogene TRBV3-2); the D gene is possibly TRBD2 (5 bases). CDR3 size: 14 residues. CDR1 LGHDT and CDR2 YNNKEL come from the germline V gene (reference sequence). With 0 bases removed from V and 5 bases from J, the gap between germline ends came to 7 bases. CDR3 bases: TGTGCCAGCAGCCAAGATGAGGGAACCGGGGAGCTGTTTTTT. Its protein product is CASSQDEGTGELFF.

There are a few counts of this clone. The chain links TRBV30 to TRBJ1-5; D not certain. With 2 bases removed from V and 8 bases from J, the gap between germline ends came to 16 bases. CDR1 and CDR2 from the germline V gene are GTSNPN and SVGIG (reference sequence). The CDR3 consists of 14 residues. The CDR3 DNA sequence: TGTGCCTGGAGTAGTGGTCTTTTTAGTGAGCCCCAGCATTTT. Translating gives CAWSSGLFSEPQHF. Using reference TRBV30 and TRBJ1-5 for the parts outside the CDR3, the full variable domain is SQTIHQWPATLVQPVGSPLSLECTVEGTSNPNLYWYRQAAGRGLQLLFYSVGIGQISSEVPQNLSASRPQDRQFILSSKKLLLSDSGFYLCAWSSGLFSEPQHFGDGTRLSIL.

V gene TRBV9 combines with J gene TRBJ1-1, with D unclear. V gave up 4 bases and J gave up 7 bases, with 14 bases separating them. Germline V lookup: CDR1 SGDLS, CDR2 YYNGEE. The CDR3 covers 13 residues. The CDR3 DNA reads TGTGCCAGCAGCCCAGGAAGCGGGAATGAAGCTTTCTTT. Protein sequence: CASSPGSGNEAFF.

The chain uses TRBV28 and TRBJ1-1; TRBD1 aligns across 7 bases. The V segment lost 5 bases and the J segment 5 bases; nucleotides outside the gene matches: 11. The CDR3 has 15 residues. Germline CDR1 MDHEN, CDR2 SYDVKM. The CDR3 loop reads CASSTYPTGRTEAFF. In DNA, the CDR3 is TGTGCCAGCAGTACCTACCCGACAGGGAGGACTGAAGCTTTCTTT.

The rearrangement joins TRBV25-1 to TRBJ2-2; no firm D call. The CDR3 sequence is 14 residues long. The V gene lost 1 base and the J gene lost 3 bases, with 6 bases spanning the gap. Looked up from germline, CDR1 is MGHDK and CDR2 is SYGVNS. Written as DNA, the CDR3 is TGTGCCAGCAGTGAATCCGTGTACACCGGGGAGCTGTTTTTT. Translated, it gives CASSESVYTGELFF.

CDR3: CASSQEGRTGGRDNEQFF. The CDR3 region has the DNA TGCGCCAGCAGCCAAGAAGGACGGACAGGGGGCCGTGACAATGAGCAGTTCTTC. The V call is TRBV4-1, the J call TRBJ2-1, with 11 bases lining up with TRBD1. The germline CDR1 and CDR2 sequences are MGHRA and YSYEKL. The CDR3 is 18 residues long. Losses at the gene ends were 0 bases for V and 5 bases for J; bases not matched to a gene: 9.

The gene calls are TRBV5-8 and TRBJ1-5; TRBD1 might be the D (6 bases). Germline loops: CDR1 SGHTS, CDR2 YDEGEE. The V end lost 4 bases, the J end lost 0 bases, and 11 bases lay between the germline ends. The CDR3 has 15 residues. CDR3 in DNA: TGTGCCAGCAGCACGGGGACAAATAGCAATCAGCCCCAGCATTTT. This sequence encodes CASSTGTNSNQPQHF.

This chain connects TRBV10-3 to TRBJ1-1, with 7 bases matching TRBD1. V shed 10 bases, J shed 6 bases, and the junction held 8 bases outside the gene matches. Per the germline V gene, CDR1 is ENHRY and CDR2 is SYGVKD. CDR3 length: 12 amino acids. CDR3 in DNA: TGTGCCACTTGGGACAGCCTTGCTGAAGCTTTCTTT. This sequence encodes CATWDSLAEAFF.

The CDR3 protein is CASSEQGSNQPQHF. CDR3 coding DNA: TGTGCCAGCAGTGAACAGGGGTCCAATCAGCCCCAGCATTTT. This sequence joins TRBV6-1 and TRBJ1-5, with D possibly matching TRBD1 (6 bases). Per germline, CDR1 MNHNS and CDR2 SASEGT. The CDR3 length is 14 residues. V was shortened by 2 bases and J by 3 bases, with 8 bases between the two germline ends.

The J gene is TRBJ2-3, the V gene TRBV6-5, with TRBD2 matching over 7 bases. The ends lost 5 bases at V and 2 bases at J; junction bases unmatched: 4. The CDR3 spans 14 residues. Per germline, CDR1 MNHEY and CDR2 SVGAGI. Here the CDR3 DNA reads TGTGCCAGCAGTCCGGGAGGTATCACAGATACGCAGTATTTT. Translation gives CASSPGGITDTQYF.

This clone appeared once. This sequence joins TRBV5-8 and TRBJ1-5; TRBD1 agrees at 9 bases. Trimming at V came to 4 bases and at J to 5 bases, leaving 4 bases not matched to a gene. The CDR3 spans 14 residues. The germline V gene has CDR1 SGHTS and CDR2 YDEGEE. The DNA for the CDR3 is TGTGCCAGCAGCACGGGACAGGGCCATCAGCCCCAGCATTTT. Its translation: CASSTGQGHQPQHF. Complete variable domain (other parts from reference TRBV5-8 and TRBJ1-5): EAGVTQSPTHLIKTRGQQATLRCSPISGHTSVYWYQQALGLGLQFLLWYDEGEERNRGNFPPRFSGRQFPNYSSELNVNALELEDSALYLCASSTGQGHQPQHFGDGTRLSIL.

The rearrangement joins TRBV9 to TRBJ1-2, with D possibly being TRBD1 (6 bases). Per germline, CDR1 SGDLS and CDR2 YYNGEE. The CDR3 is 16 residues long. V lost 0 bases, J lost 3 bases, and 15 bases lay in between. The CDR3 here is CASSVDTGPDDYGYTF. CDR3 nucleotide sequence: TGTGCCAGCAGCGTAGATACAGGGCCGGATGACTATGGCTACACCTTC.

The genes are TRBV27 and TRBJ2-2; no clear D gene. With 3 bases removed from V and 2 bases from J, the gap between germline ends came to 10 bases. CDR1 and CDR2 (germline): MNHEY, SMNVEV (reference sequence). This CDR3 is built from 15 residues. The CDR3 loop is CASSFDSLNTGELFF. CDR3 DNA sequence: TGTGCCAGCAGTTTCGATAGTCTAAACACCGGGGAGCTGTTTTTT.

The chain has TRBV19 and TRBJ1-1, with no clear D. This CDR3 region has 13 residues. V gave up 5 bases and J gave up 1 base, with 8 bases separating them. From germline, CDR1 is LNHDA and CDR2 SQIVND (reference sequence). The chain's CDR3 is CASSREKNTEAFF. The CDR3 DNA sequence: TGTGCCAGTAGTCGGGAAAAGAACACTGAAGCTTTCTTT.

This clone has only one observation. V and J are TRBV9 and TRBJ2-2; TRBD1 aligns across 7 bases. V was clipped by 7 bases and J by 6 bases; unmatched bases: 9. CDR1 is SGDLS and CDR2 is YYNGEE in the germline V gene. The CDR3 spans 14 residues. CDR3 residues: CASGVRQGPGELFF. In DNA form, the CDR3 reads TGTGCCAGCGGGGTGAGACAGGGACCCGGGGAGCTGTTTTTT.